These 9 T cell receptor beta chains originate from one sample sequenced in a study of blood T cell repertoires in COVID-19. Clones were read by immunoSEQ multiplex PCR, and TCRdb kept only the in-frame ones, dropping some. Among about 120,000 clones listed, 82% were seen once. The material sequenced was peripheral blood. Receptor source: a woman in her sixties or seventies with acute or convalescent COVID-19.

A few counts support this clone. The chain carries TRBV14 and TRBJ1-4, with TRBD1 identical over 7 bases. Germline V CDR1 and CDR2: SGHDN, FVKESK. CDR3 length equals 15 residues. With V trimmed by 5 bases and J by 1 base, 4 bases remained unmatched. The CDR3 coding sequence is TGTGCCAGCAGCAACTACAGGGGAACTAATGAAAAACTGTTTTTT. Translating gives CASSNYRGTNEKLFF.

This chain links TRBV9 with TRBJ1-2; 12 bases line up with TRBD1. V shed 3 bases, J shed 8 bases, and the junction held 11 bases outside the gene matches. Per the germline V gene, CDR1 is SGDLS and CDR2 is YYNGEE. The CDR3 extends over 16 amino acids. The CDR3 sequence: CASSGQGDRGLYGYTF. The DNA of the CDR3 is TGTGCCAGCAGCGGCCAAGGGGACAGGGGGCTTTACGGCTACACCTTC.

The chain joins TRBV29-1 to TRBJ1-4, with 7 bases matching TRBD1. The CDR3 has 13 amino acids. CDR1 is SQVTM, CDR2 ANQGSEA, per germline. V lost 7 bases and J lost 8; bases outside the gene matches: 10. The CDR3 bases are TGCAGCGCACAACAGGGGCGTACGGAAAAACTGTTTTTT. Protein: CSAQQGRTEKLFF.

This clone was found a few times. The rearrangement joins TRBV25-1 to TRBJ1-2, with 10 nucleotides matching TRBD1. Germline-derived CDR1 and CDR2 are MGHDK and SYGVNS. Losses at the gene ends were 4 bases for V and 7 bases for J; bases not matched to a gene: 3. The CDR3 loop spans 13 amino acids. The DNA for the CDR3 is TGTGCCAGCAGTGCGAGGACAGGGGGTGGCTACACCTTC. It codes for CASSARTGGGYTF.

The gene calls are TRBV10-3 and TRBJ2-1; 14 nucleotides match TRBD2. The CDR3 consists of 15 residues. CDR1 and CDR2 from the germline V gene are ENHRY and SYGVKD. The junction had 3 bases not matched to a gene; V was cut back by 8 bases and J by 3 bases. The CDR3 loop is CAISGLAGDYNEQFF. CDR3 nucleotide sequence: TGTGCCATCTCGGGACTAGCGGGGGACTACAATGAGCAGTTCTTC.

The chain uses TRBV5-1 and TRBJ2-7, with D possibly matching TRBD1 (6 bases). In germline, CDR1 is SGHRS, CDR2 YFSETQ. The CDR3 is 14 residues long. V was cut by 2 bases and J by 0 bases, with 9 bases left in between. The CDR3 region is CASSFQDSSYEQYF. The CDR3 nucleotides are TGCGCCAGCAGCTTCCAGGACAGCTCCTACGAGCAGTACTTC.

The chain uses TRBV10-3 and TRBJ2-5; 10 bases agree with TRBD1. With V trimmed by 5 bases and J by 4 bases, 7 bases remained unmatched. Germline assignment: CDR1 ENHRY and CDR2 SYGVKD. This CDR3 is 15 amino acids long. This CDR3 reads CAISNRDRGRETQYF. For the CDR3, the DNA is TGTGCCATCAGTAACCGGGACAGGGGACGAGAGACCCAGTACTTC.

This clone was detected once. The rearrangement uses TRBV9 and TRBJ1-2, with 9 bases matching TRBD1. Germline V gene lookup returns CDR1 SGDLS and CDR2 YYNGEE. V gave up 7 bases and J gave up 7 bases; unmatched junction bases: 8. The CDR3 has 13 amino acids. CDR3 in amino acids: CASLGQGIRGYTF. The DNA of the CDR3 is TGTGCCAGCCTCGGACAGGGGATTCGTGGCTACACCTTC.

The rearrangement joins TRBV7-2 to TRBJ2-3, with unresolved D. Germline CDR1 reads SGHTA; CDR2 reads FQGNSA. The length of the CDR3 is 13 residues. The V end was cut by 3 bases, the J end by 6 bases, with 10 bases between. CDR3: CASSFTGSDTQYF. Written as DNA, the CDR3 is TGTGCCAGCAGCTTTACTGGTAGCGATACGCAGTATTTT.